One sample yielded the 12 T cell receptor beta chains listed below, sequenced in a study of cytotoxic CD8 clonotypes in ibrutinib-treated CLL. Profiling relied on immunoSEQ multiplex PCR, and the TCRdb table lists in-frame clones only, not all of them. The top ten hold around 6% of the sample, which has nearly 300,000 clones, about 72% seen once. The sample was PBMCs, taken at disease progression, from a patient treated with ibrutinib. The receptors stem from a human donor with chronic lymphocytic leukemia.

The chain has TRBV6-5 and TRBJ2-2, with a tentative D call TRBD1 (6 bases). The CDR3 is made up of 13 amino acids. V gave up 4 bases and J gave up 7 bases, with 10 bases separating them. Germline CDR1 and CDR2: MNHEY and SVGAGI. In nucleotides, the CDR3 is TGTGCCAGCAGTTTCAGGGGTAGCGGGGAGCTGTTTTTT. Protein: CASSFRGSGELFF.

V gene TRBV4-1 combines with J gene TRBJ2-3; tentatively, D is TRBD1 or TRBD2 (5 bases each). This CDR3 has 17 residues. Per germline, CDR1 MGHRA and CDR2 YSYEKL. Trimming shortened V by 0 bases and J by 5 bases, and 18 bases separated the two germline ends. CDR3 protein: CASSQDSGVEGRDTQYF. The CDR3 DNA follows: TGCGCCAGCAGCCAAGATTCTGGGGTAGAGGGGCGAGATACGCAGTATTTT.

The chain couples TRBV9 to TRBJ2-2, with D perhaps matching TRBD2 (5 bases). The V and J ends lost 4 bases and 6 bases respectively, with 16 bases between them. Germline V gene lookup returns CDR1 SGDLS and CDR2 YYNGEE. The CDR3 spans 15 residues. CDR3 nucleotides: TGTGCCAGCAGCCCCCGGACGGGGTGGCCCGGGGAGCTGTTTTTT. Protein: CASSPRTGWPGELFF.

The chain recombines TRBV18 with TRBJ2-3, with a tentative D call TRBD2 (5 bases). This CDR3 is 12 amino acids long. Germline V lookup: CDR1 KGHSH, CDR2 LQKENI. Trimming stripped 6 bases from V and 9 bases from J, with 13 bases between. CDR3: CASSELRETQYF. The CDR3, as DNA: TGTGCCAGCTCCGAGTTGAGGGAGACGCAGTATTTT.

The chain uses TRBV18 and TRBJ1-1; D might be TRBD1 (5 bases). Trimming stripped 2 bases from V and 6 bases from J, with 10 bases between. The CDR3 runs 13 residues. Germline V gene sequence: CDR1 KGHSH, CDR2 LQKENI. Here the CDR3 DNA reads TGTGCCAGCTCACCAAAGGGAGGGGCTGAAGCTTTCTTT. This sequence encodes CASSPKGGAEAFF.

The chain recombines TRBV5-4 with TRBJ2-5; unclear D gene. The germline CDR1 and CDR2 sequences are SGHNT and YYREEE (reference sequence). This CDR3 comprises 14 residues. Trimming took 0 bases from V and 1 from J, leaving 7 bases between them. The DNA for the CDR3 is TGTGCCAGCAGCTTGGTATGGACCCAAGAGACCCAGTACTTC. Protein: CASSLVWTQETQYF.

V and J are TRBV5-1 and TRBJ1-2, with D unclear. The V gene lost 4 bases and the J gene lost 3 bases, with 7 bases spanning the gap. The CDR3 has 12 amino acids. The germline V gene encodes CDR1 SGHRS and CDR2 YFSETQ. The CDR3: CASSPDHYGYTF. In DNA form, the CDR3 reads TGCGCCAGCAGCCCAGACCACTATGGCTACACCTTC.

The chain carries TRBV9 and TRBJ1-4, with 7 bases fitting TRBD1. The germline V gene has CDR1 SGDLS and CDR2 YYNGEE. The length of the CDR3 is 16 residues. V was clipped by 3 bases and J by 7 bases; unmatched bases: 12. The CDR3 nucleotides are TGTGCCAGCAGCGGCCGGACAGGCGGAGGAGGTGAAAAACTGTTTTTT. Encoded protein: CASSGRTGGGGEKLFF.

The chain uses TRBV10-3 and TRBJ2-5; 13 positions agree with TRBD2. This CDR3 has 17 amino acids. The germline CDR1 and CDR2 sequences are ENHRY and SYGVKD. Trimming at V came to 3 bases and at J to 4 bases, leaving 8 bases not matched to a gene. In DNA form, the CDR3 reads TGTGCCATCAGTGAACCCACTAGCGGGAGGGCCGTAGAGACCCAGTACTTC. Its translation is CAISEPTSGRAVETQYF.

The sample holds a few counts of this clone. The chain couples TRBV11-2 to TRBJ2-1; D may be TRBD2 (5 bases). The CDR3 spans 13 residues. Germline V gene sequence: CDR1 SGHAT, CDR2 FQNNGV. V was pared by 1 base and J by 6 bases, with 7 bases between. The CDR3 loop is CASSLVGSNEQFF. The CDR3 nucleotides are TGTGCCAGCAGCTTAGTAGGGAGCAATGAGCAGTTCTTC.

The rearrangement joins TRBV2 to TRBJ1-2, with a weak D call TRBD1 (5 bases). CDR1 and CDR2 (germline): SNHLY, FYNNEI. With 3 bases removed from V and 4 bases from J, the gap between germline ends came to 15 bases. The CDR3 sequence is 15 residues long. The CDR3 nucleotides read TGTGCCAGCAGTGATTTGGTAGGAACAGGCTATGGCTACACCTTC. Translating it yields CASSDLVGTGYGYTF. Full variable domain (outside the CDR3, taken from reference TRBV2 and TRBJ1-2): EPEVTQTPSHQVTQMGQEVILRCVPISNHLYFYWYRQILGQKVEFLVSFYNNEISEKSEIFDDQFSVERPDGSNFTLKIRSTKLEDSAMYFCASSDLVGTGYGYTFGSGTRLTVV.

This clone was detected a few times. The gene calls are TRBV18 and TRBJ1-4; D is unresolved. CDR1 KGHSH and CDR2 LQKENI come from the germline V gene. This CDR3 is 13 amino acids long. Trimming took off 5 bases at V and 8 bases at J, with 12 bases between the two ends. CDR3 loop: CASSTMESEKLFF. The DNA of the CDR3 is TGTGCCAGCTCAACCATGGAGTCGGAAAAACTGTTTTTT. The entire variable domain, with the rest obtained from reference TRBV18 and TRBJ1-4, is as follows: NAGVMQNPRHLVRRRGQEARLRCSPMKGHSHVYWYRQLPEEGLKFMVYLQKENIIDESGMPKERFSAEFPKEGPSILRIQQVVRGDSAAYFCASSTMESEKLFFGSGTQLSVL.